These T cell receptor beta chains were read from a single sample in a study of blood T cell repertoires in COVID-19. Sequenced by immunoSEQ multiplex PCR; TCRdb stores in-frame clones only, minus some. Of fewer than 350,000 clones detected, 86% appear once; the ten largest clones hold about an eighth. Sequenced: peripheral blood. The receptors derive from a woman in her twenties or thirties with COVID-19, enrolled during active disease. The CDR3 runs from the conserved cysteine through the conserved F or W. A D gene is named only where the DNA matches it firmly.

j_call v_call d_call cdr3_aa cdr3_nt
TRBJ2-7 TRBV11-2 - CASSLDTSYEQYF TGTGCCAGCAGCTTGGACACTTCCTACGAGCAGTACTTC
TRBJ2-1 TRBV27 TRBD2 CATTAGAYNEQFF TGTGCCACCACAGCGGGGGCCTACAATGAGCAGTTCTTC
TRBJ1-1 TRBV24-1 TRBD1 CATRTGGDTEAFF TGTGCCACCCGGACAGGGGGAGACACTGAAGCTTTCTTT
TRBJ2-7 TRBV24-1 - CATSDSQGGEQYF TGTGCCACCAGTGACTCCCAGGGCGGCGAGCAGTACTTC
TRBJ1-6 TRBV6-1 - CASSEGGTRYPLHF TGTGCCAGCAGTGAGGGGGGGACACGATATCCCCTCCACTTT
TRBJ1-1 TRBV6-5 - CASRVDGYTEAFF TGTGCCAGCAGGGTCGACGGGTACACTGAAGCTTTCTTT
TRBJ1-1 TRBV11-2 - CASREWGHSTPTEAFF TGTGCCAGCAGAGAGTGGGGCCACTCTACTCCCACTGAAGCTTTCTTT
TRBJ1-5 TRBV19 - CASSILLHYLATSNQPQHF TGTGCCAGTAGTATTTTACTTCACTACCTAGCGACTAGCAATCAGCCCCAGCATTTT
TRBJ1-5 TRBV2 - CASSPQGRGNQPQHF TGTGCCAGCAGTCCTCAGGGAAGAGGAAATCAGCCCCAGCATTTT
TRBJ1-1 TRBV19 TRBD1 CASSIVTGYTEAFF TGTGCCAGTAGTATAGTGACAGGGTACACTGAAGCTTTCTTT
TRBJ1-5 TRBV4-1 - CASSQDAGVYQPQHF TGCGCCAGCAGCCAAGACGCGGGAGTCTATCAGCCCCAGCATTTT
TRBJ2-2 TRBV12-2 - CASRCDWGHWNTGELFF TGTGCAAGTCGCTGCGATTGGGGACACTGGAACACCGGGGAGCTGTTTTTT
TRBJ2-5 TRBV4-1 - CASSQDVRGETQYF TGCGCCAGCAGCCAAGATGTCAGGGGAGAGACCCAGTACTTC
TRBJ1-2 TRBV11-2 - CASSFAGGESDGYTF TGTGCCAGCAGCTTTGCGGGGGGGGAATCTGATGGCTACACCTTC
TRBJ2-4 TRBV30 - CAWSPGAVPGTIQYF TGTGCCTGGAGTCCAGGAGCGGTTCCAGGTACCATTCAGTACTTC